Listed below are T cell receptor beta chains from one sample, sequenced in a study of blood T cell repertoires in COVID-19. This table comes from immunoSEQ multiplex PCR, and its TCRdb copy is limited to in-frame clones, with some not included. There are about 240,000 clones in the sample; 70% to 90% occur only once, and about 3.3% lies in the top ten. Specimen: PBMCs or T cells enriched from blood (not recorded which). The source of these receptors is a middle-aged woman with acute COVID-19. CDR3s include the opening cysteine and the closing phenylalanine or tryptophan. The order of the fields is J gene, D gene, V gene, clone size, CDR3 DNA, CDR3 protein. A D gene is named only where the DNA matches it firmly. Size values are once, few and many counts, or a class for expanded clones, and some rows have none.

>TRBJ2-2|TRBD1|TRBV18|.
TGTGCCAGCTCACAACAACGACAGGGAGCGTACACCGGGGAGCTGTTTTTT
CASSQQRQGAYTGELFF
>TRBJ2-2|TRBD2|TRBV6-6|.
TGTGCCAGCGTAGCGGGAGTTGTAGCCGGGGAGCTGTTTTTT
CASVAGVVAGELFF
>TRBJ2-7|TRBD2|TRBV10-3|once
TGTGCCATCAGTGACCGCGGGCCTATAGCGGGAGGAGGATACGAGCAGTACTTC
CAISDRGPIAGGGYEQYF
>TRBJ2-5|.|TRBV25-1|once
TGTGCCAGCAGTTTCAGGGGGACCCAGTACTTC
CASSFRGTQYF
>TRBJ2-5|TRBD2|TRBV4-1|.
TGCGCCAGCAGCCAAGGACTAGCAGAGACCCAGTACTTC
CASSQGLAETQYF
>TRBJ1-1|.|TRBV5-4|.
TGTGCCAGCAGCACGACAGCAGGAGCCCCCGGGAACACTGAAGCTTTCTTT
CASSTTAGAPGNTEAFF
>TRBJ1-2|TRBD1|TRBV24-1|.
TGTGCCACCAGTGATGGACGACAGGGGTTGGACTATGGCTACACCTTC
CATSDGRQGLDYGYTF
>TRBJ2-5|TRBD2|TRBV10-3|.
TGTGCCACACTAGCGGGGGACCAAGAGACCCAGTACTTC
CATLAGDQETQYF
>TRBJ2-3|TRBD2|TRBV25-1|.
TGTGCCAGCAGTGACCTAGCGGGAGGACCCCCAGATACGCAGTATTTT
CASSDLAGGPPDTQYF
>TRBJ1-4|.|TRBV20-1|.
TGCAGTGCTAGTGGAGTTAATGAAAAACTGTTTTTT
CSASGVNEKLFF
>TRBJ2-7|TRBD1|TRBV5-8|.
TGTGCCATACCCCCGGGACAGGGGGCCCTCTACGAGCAGTACTTC
CAIPPGQGALYEQYF
>TRBJ1-4|TRBD1|TRBV2|.
TGTGCCAGCAACAGGGGCAATGAAAAACTGTTTTTT
CASNRGNEKLFF
>TRBJ2-1|TRBD2|TRBV7-8|.
TGTGCCAGCAGCAGAGGACTAGCGGGAGAGGATGAGCAGTTCTTC
CASSRGLAGEDEQFF
>TRBJ2-7|TRBD2|TRBV24-1|.
TGTGCCACCAGTGACTCGGGGGGTCCGACCTACGAGCAGTACTTC
CATSDSGGPTYEQYF
>TRBJ1-5|.|TRBV18|.
TGTGCCAGCTCACCCACATTAGGGTTAGGGGCGGGCAATCAGCCCCAGCATTTT
CASSPTLGLGAGNQPQHF
>TRBJ1-2|TRBD1|TRBV19|.
TGTGCCAGTAGGATCGACAGGGGGCATGGCTACACCTTC
CASRIDRGHGYTF
>TRBJ2-7|TRBD1|TRBV5-1|few
TGCGCCAGCAGCCTCCGGGACAGGGCCTACGAGCAGTACTTC
CASSLRDRAYEQYF
>TRBJ1-1|.|TRBV6-1|.
TGTGCCAGCAGTGAAGTCGCTGAAGCTTTCTTT
CASSEVAEAFF
>TRBJ2-1|TRBD2|TRBV5-1|once
TGCGCCAGCAGCTCGGGACTAGCGGGAGGAGGAGAGCAGTTCTTC
CASSSGLAGGGEQFF
>TRBJ2-2|.|TRBV3-1/TRBV3-2|.
TGTGCCAGCAGCCAAGTTTCACTTAGTACCGGGGAGCTGTTTTTT
CASSQVSLSTGELFF
>TRBJ1-4|.|TRBV19|.
TGTGCCAGTAGTATAGGGCAGGGCTTCTCTTTTAATGAAAAACTGTTTTTT
CASSIGQGFSFNEKLFF
>TRBJ2-2|TRBD2|TRBV11-3|.
TGTGCCAGCAGGGGAGCGGGAGATCTAGGGCCGGCCGGGGAGCTGTTTTTT
CASRGAGDLGPAGELFF
>TRBJ2-5|TRBD2|TRBV19|.
TGTGCCAGTAGTATAGATGCATGGCGGGAGGGCTTAGAGACCCAGTACTTC
CASSIDAWREGLETQYF
>TRBJ2-7|.|TRBV7-2|.
TGTGCCAGCAGCACCAGGGCCTACGAGCAGTACTTC
CASSTRAYEQYF
>TRBJ2-7|TRBD2|TRBV5-1|.
TGCGCCAGCAGCTTGTTGACTAGCGGGAGCCCCTACGAGCAGTACTTC
CASSLLTSGSPYEQYF
>TRBJ1-1|TRBD1|TRBV5-1|.
TGCGCCAGCAGCTTGGGAGGGGGCTTAACTGAAGCTTTCTTT
CASSLGGGLTEAFF
>TRBJ1-6|.|TRBV7-6|once
TGTGCCAGCAGCTCATCTATGAGCTCCTATAATTCACCCCTCCACTTT
CASSSSMSSYNSPLHF
>TRBJ2-5|TRBD1|TRBV7-8|.
TGTGCCAGCAGCGAAGGACAGGGGCAAGAGACCCAGTACTTC
CASSEGQGQETQYF
>TRBJ2-2|TRBD2|TRBV2|.
TGTGCCAGCACTGGTAGCGGGAGAATCTCCGGGGAGCTGTTTTTT
CASTGSGRISGELFF
>TRBJ2-1|TRBD2|TRBV7-2|.
TGTGCCAGCAGCTTAGGTGCACTAGCGGGCTACAATGAGCAGTTCTTC
CASSLGALAGYNEQFF
>TRBJ2-1|TRBD1|TRBV2|.
TGTGCCAGCAGTGGCTTGGGACAGGGCTACAATGAGCAGTTCTTC
CASSGLGQGYNEQFF
>TRBJ1-1|.|TRBV6-5|.
TGTGCCAGCATCCGGGGGGGAAGCACTGAAGCTTTCTTT
CASIRGGSTEAFF
>TRBJ2-3|TRBD2|TRBV4-2|.
TGTGCCAGCAGAGGGACTAGCAGAAGCACAGATACGCAGTATTTT
CASRGTSRSTDTQYF
>TRBJ2-1|.|TRBV15|.
TGTGCCAGCGGGGAGAGCTCCTACAATGAGCAGTTCTTC
CASGESSYNEQFF
>TRBJ1-4|TRBD1|TRBV11-2|.
TGTGCCAGCAGCCTAAGGGGGACAGCGGATGAAAAACTGTTTTTT
CASSLRGTADEKLFF
>TRBJ1-1|TRBD1|TRBV5-6|.
TGTGCCAGCAGCTTACAGGGGGTCAACACTGAAGCTTTCTTT
CASSLQGVNTEAFF
>TRBJ2-1|TRBD1|TRBV27|.
TGTGCCAGCAGTCAAACCGGGACAGGGCTCAATGAGCAGTTCTTC
CASSQTGTGLNEQFF
>TRBJ2-5|.|TRBV12-3/TRBV12-4|many
TGTGCCAGCAGTAGTTTCGGGGAGACCCAGTACTTC
CASSSFGETQYF
>TRBJ2-3|TRBD2|TRBV27|.
TGTGCCAGCAGTTTGGGGGGGGTCGGCACAGATACGCAGTATTTT
CASSLGGVGTDTQYF
>TRBJ2-1|TRBD2|TRBV14|.
TGTGCCAGCAGCCGGGGACTAGGATACAATGAGCAGTTCTTC
CASSRGLGYNEQFF
>TRBJ1-2|TRBD1|TRBV10-3|once
TGTGCCATCAGGGAAGGGACAGATCTCTATGGCTACACCTTC
CAIREGTDLYGYTF
>TRBJ2-1|.|TRBV13|.
TGTGCCAGCAGCTTAGGATCGAAAACCGGGACAAAATACAATGAGCAGTTCTTC
CASSLGSKTGTKYNEQFF
>TRBJ2-2|.|TRBV19|.
TGTGCCAGTAGTATCCGGGAAGGAACCGGGGAGCTGTTTTTT
CASSIREGTGELFF
>TRBJ2-1|TRBD1|TRBV10-3|.
TGTGCCATCAGTGCGGACAGGGGGGCCTACAATGAGCAGTTCTTC
CAISADRGAYNEQFF
>TRBJ1-1|.|TRBV7-9|.
TGTGCCAGCAGTTCCGCGATCAACACTGAAGCTTTCTTT
CASSSAINTEAFF
>TRBJ2-2|.|TRBV7-6|.
TGTGCCATAGCGGGACAGGGTTCGAACACCGGGGAGCTGTTTTTT
CAIAGQGSNTGELFF
>TRBJ2-4|TRBD2|TRBV9|.
TGTGCCAGCAGCCCACGACTAGCGGGAAATCTCGACATTCAGTACTTC
CASSPRLAGNLDIQYF
>TRBJ2-1|TRBD2|TRBV14|few
TGTGCCAGCAGCAACTCTGCGGGAGGGGGCAATGAGCAGTTCTTC
CASSNSAGGGNEQFF
>TRBJ2-7|.|TRBV15|few
TGTGCCACCAGCAGAGACAGGGCTTTGGGGGAGCAGTACTTC
CATSRDRALGEQYF
>TRBJ2-7|.|TRBV12-3/TRBV12-4|.
TGTGCCAGCAGTTTTAATCCCCCCTCGGAGCAGTACTTC
CASSFNPPSEQYF
>TRBJ1-6|.|TRBV19|.
TGTGCCAGTAAACGGACAGATTTTAATTCACCCCTCCACTTT
CASKRTDFNSPLHF
>TRBJ2-2|TRBD2|TRBV11-3|.
TGTGCCAGCAGCTTACGGCGGGAGGGCACTAACACCGGGGAGCTGTTTTTT
CASSLRREGTNTGELFF
>TRBJ1-6|TRBD1|TRBV23-1|once
TGCGCCAGCAGTCAAGGGACAGCAAATAATTCACCCCTCCACTTT
CASSQGTANNSPLHF
>TRBJ2-7|.|TRBV12-3/TRBV12-4|.
TGTGCCAGCAGTTTGGAGAGTTCCTACGAGCAGTACTTC
CASSLESSYEQYF
>TRBJ1-6|.|TRBV27|.
TGTGCCAGCAGTCCTTGGGACACACCACCGTATAATTCACCCCTCCACTTT
CASSPWDTPPYNSPLHF
>TRBJ2-1|.|TRBV2|once
TGTGCCAGCAGTGTTAGACATAGCTCCTACAATGAGCAGTTCTTC
CASSVRHSSYNEQFF
>TRBJ1-2|.|TRBV29-1|.
TGCAGCGTTGGTCAGGGCACTAACTATGGCTACACCTTC
CSVGQGTNYGYTF
>TRBJ1-1|TRBD1|TRBV5-1|.
TGCGCCAGCAGCCCTTCTACAGGGGGCTCTGAAGCTTTCTTT
CASSPSTGGSEAFF
>TRBJ2-7|.|TRBV10-2|.
TGCGCCAGCGGCAGGGGAGGGGCGGGAGATCTTGAGCAGTACTTC
CASGRGGAGDLEQYF
>TRBJ2-3|TRBD1|TRBV5-1|.
TGCGCCAGCAGCTTGACAGGGGGCGGCACAGATACGCAGTATTTT
CASSLTGGGTDTQYF